This T cell receptor (beta chain) comes out of a study of blood T cells in healthy people across ages. Study background: Using template switching, researchers captured about one barcoded beta molecule for each two T cells.

The CDR3 extends over 11 amino acids. CDR1 is DFQATT, CDR2 SNEGSKA, per germline (reference sequence). V was clipped by 4 bases and J by 2 bases, with 5 bases between them. Primed by a sample-barcoded 5' primer and a J-beta primer mix, a second PCR proceeded for 7 to 11 cycles. TCRdb reprocessed the 5' RACE reads with MiXCR, giving one entry per CDR3 protein. This sample has roughly 900,000 distinct CDR3 sequences, with under 35% found just once. The study isolated at least 6.5 million PBMCs from each sample. This clonotype has ten or more counts. Material: blood. This sequence was found in a woman over 75 in good health. The chain joins TRBV20-1 to TRBJ2-5; D unresolved. The DNA for the CDR3 is TGCAGTGCTAACAGACAAGAGACCCAGTACTTC. Translation gives CSANRQETQYF.